The 8 T cell receptor beta chains listed next were all sequenced from one sample in a study of CD8 T cells in ankylosing spondylitis. TCRdb called the 5' RACE reads again in MiXCR, with one record for every CDR3 protein. This sample has some 120,000 distinct CDR3 sequences, with 6.5% to 9% found just once. The source material was blood, either unsorted or a sorted T cell fraction (not recorded which). The receptor source for this set is a male donor with ankylosing spondylitis or in good health (not recorded which).

This clonotype came up many times. The chain carries TRBV6-5 and TRBJ2-7; D not resolved. CDR1 and CDR2 from the germline V gene are MNHEY and SVGAGI. V gave up 2 bases and J gave up 0 bases, with 5 bases separating them. The CDR3 is 13 amino acids. CDR3 nucleotides: TGTGCCAGCAGTTACGAGTACTCCTACGAGCAGTACTTC. Amino acids: CASSYEYSYEQYF.

The table lists this clonotype with many counts. The chain employs TRBV7-9 and TRBJ1-6, with a weak D call TRBD1 (6 bases). The CDR3 has 14 amino acids. Germline CDR1 SEHNR, CDR2 FQNEAQ (reference sequence). V was pared by 5 bases and J by 14 bases, with 19 bases between. The CDR3 sequence: CASSPGDGGMALHF. CDR3 bases: TGTGCCAGCAGCCCAGGGGACGGCGGGATGGCCCTCCACTTT.

This clonotype was seen repeatedly, ten times or more. The chain has TRBV5-1 and TRBJ2-7; TRBD2 aligns across 13 bases. Germline V gives CDR1 SGHRS, CDR2 YFSETQ. The CDR3 is 16 residues long. The V and J ends lost 4 bases and 3 bases, in that order; junction bases with no gene match: 7. Here the CDR3 reads CASSMGGLAGVYEQYF. The CDR3 DNA sequence: TGCGCCAGCAGCATGGGAGGACTAGCGGGAGTCTACGAGCAGTACTTC.

This clonotype was picked up many times. This sequence joins TRBV20-1 and TRBJ2-5, with D unresolved. Per the germline V gene, CDR1 is DFQATT and CDR2 is SNEGSKA (reference sequence). CDR3 length: 15 residues. V gave up 0 bases and J gave up 5 bases, with 16 bases separating them. This chain's CDR3 is CSARDLRPSSETQYF. The CDR3 bases are TGCAGTGCTAGAGATTTACGGCCTAGTAGTGAGACCCAGTACTTC.

This clonotype was detected ten times or more. This chain uses TRBV6-1 with TRBJ2-2, with 9 bases lining up with TRBD1. V gave up 6 bases and J gave up 5 bases; unmatched junction bases: 10. The CDR3 covers 16 residues. CDR1 MNHNS and CDR2 SASEGT come from the germline V gene. CDR3 protein: CASSPPGQGGTGELFF. The CDR3 DNA reads TGTGCCAGCAGCCCTCCGGGACAGGGAGGTACCGGGGAGCTGTTTTTT.

This clonotype was observed at least ten times. This rearrangement joins TRBV20-1 to TRBJ2-1; D unclear. Germline V gene lookup returns CDR1 DFQATT and CDR2 SNEGSKA (reference sequence). V lost 3 bases and J lost 0, with 6 bases in between. The CDR3 loop spans 13 amino acids. The CDR3 spells CSARDRSYNEQFF. In DNA form, the CDR3 reads TGCAGTGCTAGGGACCGCTCCTACAATGAGCAGTTCTTC.

This chain uses TRBV21-1 with TRBJ2-1. TRBV21-1 is noted as a pseudogene. The CDR3 runs 17 residues. The CDR3 DNA follows: TGTGCCAGCAGCAAAGGGTATCTGAGGGGCCCCTACAATGAGCAGTTCTTC. It yields the protein CASSKGYLRGPYNEQFF.

This clonotype was found a few times. V gene TRBV6-2 or TRBV6-3 combines with J gene TRBJ2-5; D remains ambiguous. V was trimmed by 4 bases and J by 5 bases, leaving 17 bases between them. CDR1 and CDR2 (germline): MNHEY, SVGEGT. The CDR3 is made up of 15 amino acids. The CDR3 DNA reads TGTGCCAGCAGTTTCACATCCGGATGGGTGGAGACCCAGTACTTC. It translates to CASSFTSGWVETQYF.